Detailed here is one T cell receptor (beta chain). Its antigen is undetermined. The data belong to a study of Ad26.COV2.S vaccination and SARS-CoV-2 variants. Overall study results and limits: Using TCR breadth and depth analyses may have led to underestimated total T cell responses.

This table comes from immunoSEQ multiplex PCR, and its TCRdb copy is limited to in-frame clones, with some not included. The data show some 640,000 clones, 89% seen once. The J segment lost 8 bases and the V segment lost 7 bases, leaving 6 bases of the junction unmatched. Germline V lookup: CDR1 KGHDR, CDR2 SFDVKD. The CDR3 covers 15 residues. As to treatment: some 20 received Ad26.COV2.S at low or high dose, single or two shots; about 5 received placebo; per-sample allocation not given. Material that was analyzed had been drawn on day 63 after the first vaccine or placebo injection. The V call is TRBV24-1, the J call TRBJ2-1, with 14 bases identical to TRBD2. The receptor's source is a person between 18 and 60 years old who received the Ad26.COV2.S COVID-19 vaccine or a placebo. The starting material was peripheral blood, obtained in a trial of Ad26.COV2.S vaccine versus placebo. CDR3 coding DNA: TGTGCCACCAGCCGACTAGCGGGAGGGCCGGATGAGCAGTTCTTC. This codes for CATSRLAGGPDEQFF.